This passage covers 2 T cell receptor beta chains from one sample sequenced in a study of blood T cell repertoires in COVID-19. Produced via immunoSEQ multiplex PCR; TCRdb's table is partial and in-frame only. This sample has fewer than 350,000 clones; approximately 92% occur once, and the top ten carry roughly 7.3%. The specimen sequenced was peripheral blood. The source is a woman aged 25 to 39 with COVID-19, enrolled during active disease.

V gene TRBV29-1 combines with J gene TRBJ1-2, with 8 positions matching TRBD1. CDR1 is SQVTM, CDR2 ANQGSEA, per germline. Trimming at V came to 4 bases and at J to 2 bases, leaving 3 bases not matched to a gene. CDR3 length: 13 residues. The CDR3 DNA is TGCAGCGTTGGGCACAGGGGGAACTATGGCTACACCTTC. Amino acids: CSVGHRGNYGYTF.

The chain has TRBV10-3 and TRBJ2-7, with TRBD1 matching over 7 bases. The germline V gene has CDR1 ENHRY and CDR2 SYGVKD. The ends lost 4 bases at V and 0 bases at J; junction bases unmatched: 18. The CDR3 covers 19 residues. The DNA of the CDR3 is TGTGCCATCAGTGTCCATCGGGACAGCGGAAGGTTAAGCTCCTACGAGCAGTACTTC. It specifies CAISVHRDSGRLSSYEQYF.